One and the same sample provided the 20 T cell receptor beta chains below, sequenced in a study of radiotherapy plus CTLA-4 blockade in lung cancer. This table comes from immunoSEQ multiplex PCR, and its TCRdb copy is limited to in-frame clones, with some not included. The repertoire includes 25,000 to 35,000 clones, roughly 77% of them detected once, and about 26% sits in the top ten. Sequencing was performed on peripheral blood, taken from a patient treated with radiotherapy plus ipilimumab. The receptor source for this set is a human donor with non-small cell lung cancer that progressed on radiotherapy plus ipilimumab.

The V and J genes are TRBV27 and TRBJ2-5; 7 positions agree with TRBD2. With 8 bases clipped from V and 2 bases from J, the junction kept 2 bases outside the gene matches. This CDR3 is built from 12 residues. Germline V gives CDR1 MNHEY, CDR2 SMNVEV (reference sequence). This chain's CDR3 is CASGRGQETQYF. The CDR3 coding sequence is TGTGCCAGCGGGCGGGGGCAAGAGACCCAGTACTTC.

This clone was recorded a few times. CDR3 region: CASSQAIAGGPDTQYF. The CDR3 DNA reads as TGTGCCAGCAGCCAAGCGATAGCGGGGGGGCCGGATACGCAGTATTTT. V gene TRBV4-2 combines with J gene TRBJ2-3; TRBD2 agrees at 11 bases. This CDR3 comprises 16 residues. The germline gives CDR1 LGHNA, CDR2 YNFKEQ. V shed 1 base and J 6 bases; nucleotides not matched to a gene: 6.

V and J are TRBV15 and TRBJ1-1, with 7 bases matching TRBD1. The CDR3 covers 15 residues. The germline V gene encodes CDR1 LNHNV and CDR2 YYDKDF (reference sequence). The V segment lost 5 bases and the J segment 0 bases; nucleotides outside the gene matches: 6. The CDR3 DNA is TGTGCCACCAGCCTGTCCAGGGGGGTGAACACTGAAGCTTTCTTT. Its translation: CATSLSRGVNTEAFF.

The chain carries TRBV4-1 and TRBJ1-6; 9 nucleotides agree with TRBD1. The V segment lost 3 bases and the J segment 5 bases; nucleotides outside the gene matches: 5. The germline gives CDR1 MGHRA, CDR2 YSYEKL. The CDR3 contains 16 residues. DNA of the CDR3: TGCGCCAGCAGCCAGGCCGGGACAGGGAATAATTCACCCCTCCACTTT. The encoded protein is CASSQAGTGNNSPLHF.

The V gene is TRBV27, the J gene TRBJ2-7; D gene ambiguous. Trimming removed 6 bases at V and 0 bases at J, with 12 bases between. The CDR3 is 14 amino acids. Germline V gene lookup returns CDR1 MNHEY and CDR2 SMNVEV (reference sequence). DNA of the CDR3: TGTGCCAGCAGCTTGAGTCCGGTCTCCTACGAGCAGTACTTC. Translated, it gives CASSLSPVSYEQYF.

V usage is TRBV5-6 and J usage is TRBJ2-6, with no clear D. Germline V CDR1 and CDR2: SGHDT, YYEEEE. Trimming left V 7 bases short and J 5 bases short, with 22 bases between. CDR3 length: 17 residues. CDR3 sequence (DNA): TGTGCCAGCTTTGTTTCCAATAGTCAAAGTCGGGCCAACGTCCTGACTTTC. It is translated as CASFVSNSQSRANVLTF.

V gene TRBV7-2 combines with J gene TRBJ1-4, with a tentative D call TRBD1 (5 bases). V gave up 3 bases and J gave up 5 bases, with 7 bases separating them. CDR1 SGHTA and CDR2 FQGNSA come from the germline V gene. The CDR3 runs to 13 residues. This chain's CDR3 is CASSFGGNEKLFF. The CDR3 DNA reads TGTGCCAGCAGCTTTGGGGGGAATGAAAAACTGTTTTTT.

The chain combines TRBV11-1 with TRBJ1-1; 7 bases align to TRBD1. The germline gives CDR1 SGHAT, CDR2 FQDESV (reference sequence). This CDR3 has 13 amino acids. With 5 bases clipped from V and 4 bases from J, the junction kept 4 bases outside the gene matches. This chain's CDR3 is CASSLSGGTEAFF. For the CDR3, the DNA is TGTGCCAGCAGCCTATCAGGGGGCACTGAAGCTTTCTTT.

The chain joins TRBV5-1 to TRBJ2-7; TRBD1 agrees at 9 bases. V shed 1 base, J shed 5 bases, and the junction held 4 bases outside the gene matches. CDR1 SGHRS and CDR2 YFSETQ come from the germline V gene. The CDR3 has 14 amino acids. Here the CDR3 DNA reads TGCGCCAGCAGCTTGTGGACAGGGGCAAACGAGCAGTACTTC. Translation gives CASSLWTGANEQYF.

This chain joins TRBV10-3 and TRBJ1-1; 7 bases map to TRBD1. The J segment lost 1 base and the V segment lost 11 bases, leaving 13 bases of the junction unmatched. The CDR3 is 15 amino acids. CDR1 is ENHRY and CDR2 is SYGVKD in the germline V gene. In nucleotides, the CDR3 is TGTGCCTCCCGACCGGCCGGACAGGCGAACACTGAAGCTTTCTTT. Translated, it gives CASRPAGQANTEAFF.

The sample holds a few counts of this clone. The V and J genes are TRBV27 and TRBJ1-6; 7 positions agree with TRBD1. The J segment lost 14 bases and the V segment lost 6 bases, leaving 13 bases of the junction unmatched. CDR1 is MNHEY and CDR2 is SMNVEV in the germline V gene (reference sequence). The CDR3 length is 14 residues. The CDR3 is CASSLQGIGFTLHF. CDR3 DNA sequence: TGTGCCAGCAGCCTACAGGGGATTGGGTTCACCCTCCACTTT.

This clone was seen a handful of times. The genes are TRBV5-4 and TRBJ2-2, with D unclear. The CDR3 totals 14 residues. The germline V gene encodes CDR1 SGHNT and CDR2 YYREEE (reference sequence). The V end lost 5 bases, the J end lost 6 bases, and 14 bases lay between the germline ends. The CDR3 region is CASSHQNMAGELFF. CDR3 coding DNA: TGTGCCAGCAGTCACCAGAATATGGCCGGGGAGCTGTTTTTT.

This clone appeared a few times. A far larger clone lies a single base away; this is likely a read error. The J gene is TRBJ2-3, the V gene TRBV25-1; 9 nucleotides align to TRBD1. Germline lookup yields CDR1 MGHDK and CDR2 SYGVNS. The CDR3 has 15 residues. V dropped 3 bases and J dropped 4; count of bases not matched to a gene: 5. This CDR3 is CASSDRDRVADTQYF. The CDR3 DNA follows: TGTGCCAGCAGTGATCGGGACAGGGTGGCAGATACGCAGTATTTT.

The chain links TRBV5-1 to TRBJ2-5; 8 nucleotides agree with TRBD2. CDR3 length: 16 residues. Trimming took 0 bases from V and 2 from J; bases not matched to a gene: 6. Germline CDR1 SGHRS, CDR2 YFSETQ. The CDR3 DNA follows: TGCGCCAGCAGCTTGGGCGCGGGGGGCGTACAAGAGACCCAGTACTTC. Protein product: CASSLGAGGVQETQYF.

The chain links TRBV6-1 to TRBJ1-3; 7 bases fit TRBD1. In germline, CDR1 is MNHNS, CDR2 SASEGT. The CDR3 covers 14 residues. The junction had 5 bases not matched to a gene; V was cut back by 4 bases and J by 5 bases. The CDR3 DNA reads as TGTGCCAGCAGTGGACAGGGTATACGAAACACCATATATTTT. Its protein product is CASSGQGIRNTIYF.

The genes are TRBV23-1 and TRBJ2-2, with D perhaps TRBD1 (5 bases). TRBV23-1 is an ORF for which the function is uncertain. This CDR3 has 15 residues. Trimming removed 4 bases at V and 4 bases at J, with 13 bases between. The CDR3, as DNA: TGCGCCAGCAGTCGGAAGGGGCATTGCACCGGGGAGCTGTTTTTT. Protein product: CASSRKGHCTGELFF.

V is TRBV19 and J is TRBJ2-3; D may be TRBD1 (6 bases). V was trimmed by 3 bases and J by 3 bases, leaving 7 bases between them. This CDR3 is 13 amino acids long. Germline V gene data show CDR1 as LNHDA and CDR2 as SQIVND (reference sequence). The CDR3 loop is CASSIGTTDTQYF. As DNA, the CDR3 is TGTGCCAGTAGTATCGGGACAACAGATACGCAGTATTTT.

This clone is a singleton in its sample. The chain is built from TRBV6-1 and TRBJ1-5; 7 positions match TRBD1. J was trimmed by 2 bases and V by 6 bases; bases with no gene match: 1. Germline-derived CDR1 and CDR2 are MNHNS and SASEGT. The CDR3 extends over 13 amino acids. The CDR3 sequence is CASRGTGNQPQHF. As DNA, the CDR3 is TGTGCCAGCAGGGGGACAGGCAATCAGCCCCAGCATTTT.

The chain is built from TRBV10-1 and TRBJ1-5; D not certain. CDR1 is WNHNN and CDR2 is SYGVQD in the germline V gene (reference sequence). The CDR3 totals 14 residues. V dropped 4 bases and J dropped 2 bases, with 9 bases sitting between them. The chain's CDR3 is CASSAGGRNQPQHF. CDR3 DNA: TGCGCCAGCAGTGCAGGCGGGCGCAATCAGCCCCAGCATTTT.

This clone was counted once. This chain connects TRBV11-2 to TRBJ2-3; weak D call: TRBD2 (6 bases). Trimming left V 1 base short and J 2 bases short, with 10 bases between. The CDR3 totals 15 residues. Germline assignment: CDR1 SGHAT and CDR2 FQNNGV. The CDR3 here is CASSLGDSYTDTQYF. CDR3 nucleotides: TGTGCCAGCAGCTTAGGGGACTCCTACACAGATACGCAGTATTTT.